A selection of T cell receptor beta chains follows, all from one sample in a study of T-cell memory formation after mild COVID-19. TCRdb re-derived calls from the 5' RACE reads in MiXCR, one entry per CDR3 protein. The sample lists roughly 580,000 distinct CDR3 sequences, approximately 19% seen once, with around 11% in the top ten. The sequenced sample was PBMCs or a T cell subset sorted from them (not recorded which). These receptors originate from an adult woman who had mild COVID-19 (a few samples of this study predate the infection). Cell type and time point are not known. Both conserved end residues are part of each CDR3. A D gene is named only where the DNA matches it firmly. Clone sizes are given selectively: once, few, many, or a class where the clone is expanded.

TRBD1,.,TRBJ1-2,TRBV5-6,TGTGCCAGCAGCTGGGACAGGGGCTACACCTTC,CASSWDRGYTF
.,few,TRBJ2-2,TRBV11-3,TGTGCCAGCAGCTTAGCCAGCATTGAAACCGGGGAGCTGTTTTTT,CASSLASIETGELFF
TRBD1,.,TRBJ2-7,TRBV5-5,TGTGCCAGCAGCTTTTATGACAGGGTCTCCTACGAGCAGTACTTC,CASSFYDRVSYEQYF
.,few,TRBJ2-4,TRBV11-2,TGTGCCAGCAGCGCAACCGGACATCCGAACATTCAGTACTTC,CASSATGHPNIQYF
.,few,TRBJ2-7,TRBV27,TGTGCCAACCGTGGGCCTACAGGGGAGCAGTACTTC,CANRGPTGEQYF
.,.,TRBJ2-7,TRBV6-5,TGTGCCAGCAGTTACTCAGAACCTCGGGATACCTCCTACGAGCAGTACTTC,CASSYSEPRDTSYEQYF
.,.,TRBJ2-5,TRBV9,TGTGCCAGCAGCGTAGGGGCGGGGAGAGGAGAGACCCAGTACTTC,CASSVGAGRGETQYF
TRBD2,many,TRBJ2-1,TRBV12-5,TGTGCTAGTGGTATTGATGGGACTAGCGGAGAGTACTACAATGAGCAGTTCTTC,CASGIDGTSGEYYNEQFF
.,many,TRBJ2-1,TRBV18,TGTGCCAGCTCACCCCGGACGGGGTCCCGTTCGAGCTCCTACAATGAGCAGTTCTTC,CASSPRTGSRSSSYNEQFF
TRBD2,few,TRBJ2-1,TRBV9,TGTGCCAGCAGCTCCGGGACTAGGAGTGGCAATGAGCAGTTCTTC,CASSSGTRSGNEQFF
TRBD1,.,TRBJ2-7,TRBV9,TGTGCCAGCAGCGGGGACAGGGGTTCGTGGCAGTACTTC,CASSGDRGSWQYF
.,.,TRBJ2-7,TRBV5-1,TGCGCCAGCAGCTTGAGCGGACTTACCGCCTACGAGCAGTACTTC,CASSLSGLTAYEQYF
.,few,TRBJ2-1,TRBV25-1,TGTGCCAGCACCTACAGCTCCTACAATGAGCAGTTCTTC,CASTYSSYNEQFF
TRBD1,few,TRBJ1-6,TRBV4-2,TGTGCCAGCAGCCCCGGGACAGAATATTCACCCCTCCACTTT,CASSPGTEYSPLHF
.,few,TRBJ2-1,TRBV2,TGTGCCAGCAGCATCTCCGGGACCCCCCTGCTCTTC,CASSISGTPLLF
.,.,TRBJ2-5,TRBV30,TGTGCCTGGAATCAGGGGGGGCCCCGCGAGACCCAGTACTTC,CAWNQGGPRETQYF
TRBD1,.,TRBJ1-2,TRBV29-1,TGCAGCGTTGCTACAGGGGTTCGTGTCTATGGCTACACCTTC,CSVATGVRVYGYTF
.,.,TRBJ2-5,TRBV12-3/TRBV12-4,TGTGCCAGCAGTTTTTCTTTGGAAGGAAAGACCCAGTACTTC,CASSFSLEGKTQYF
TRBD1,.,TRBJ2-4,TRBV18,TGTGCCAGCTCACCTCTGGGACAGAACCTTCAGTACTTC,CASSPLGQNLQYF
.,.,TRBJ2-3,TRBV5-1,TGCGCCAGCAGCTTGGAAGGTGGGCGAGATACGCAGTATTTT,CASSLEGGRDTQYF
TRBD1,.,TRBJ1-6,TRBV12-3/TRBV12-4,TGTGCCAGCAGTCTGGGACAGGGGAATAATTCACCCCTCCACTTT,CASSLGQGNNSPLHF
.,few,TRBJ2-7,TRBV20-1,TGCGGGGCGGTTGGACGGAAATCCTACGAGCAGTACTTC,CGAVGRKSYEQYF
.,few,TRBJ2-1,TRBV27,TGTGCCAGCAGTCTAGACAGCTTCTCCTACAATGAGCAGTTCTTC,CASSLDSFSYNEQFF
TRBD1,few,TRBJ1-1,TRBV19,TGTGCCAGTAATAATTACGGGCCGGGACAGGCGTCTTTCTTT,CASNNYGPGQASFF
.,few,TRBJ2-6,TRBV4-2,TGTGCCAGCAGCCAAGGGGATTCTGGGGCCAACGTCCTGACTTTC,CASSQGDSGANVLTF
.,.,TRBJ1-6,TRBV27,TGTGCCAGCAGTACCCTTCGAACCACCTATAATTCACCCCTCCACTTT,CASSTLRTTYNSPLHF
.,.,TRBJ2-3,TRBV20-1,TGCAGTGCTGAGTGGGGGGGCACAGATACGCAGTATTTT,CSAEWGGTDTQYF
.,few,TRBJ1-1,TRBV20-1,TGCAGTGCTCCGCCCCGGGCGGACACTGAAGCTTTCTTT,CSAPPRADTEAFF
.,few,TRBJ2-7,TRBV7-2,TGTGCCAGCAGCTTAAAGGGGCGCTTCGACGAGCAGTACTTC,CASSLKGRFDEQYF
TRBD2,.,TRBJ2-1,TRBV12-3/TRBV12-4,TGTGCCAGCAGTTACGGACTAGTGGGTTTACCCAATGAGCAGTTCTTC,CASSYGLVGLPNEQFF
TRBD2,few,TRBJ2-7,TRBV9,TGTGCCAGCAGCGTAGAGGCTAGCGGGGGCTACGAGCAGTACTTC,CASSVEASGGYEQYF
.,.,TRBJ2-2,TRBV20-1,TGCAGTGCTACCCGAGGCGTGCGAGCGAACACCGGGGAGCTGTTTTTT,CSATRGVRANTGELFF
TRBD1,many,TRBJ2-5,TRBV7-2,TGTGCCAGCAGCAAAGAACCGACAGGGGCGGCGGGGACCCAGTACTTC,CASSKEPTGAAGTQYF
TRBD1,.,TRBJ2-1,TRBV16,TGTGCCAGCAGCCAGCCCCTGGGACAGGGGGCAGGGCATGAGCAGTTCTTC,CASSQPLGQGAGHEQFF
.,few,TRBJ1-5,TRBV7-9,TGTGCCAGCAGCTTTTCGGGGTCGAATCAGCCCCAGCATTTT,CASSFSGSNQPQHF
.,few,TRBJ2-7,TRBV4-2,TGTGCCAGCAGCCAAGATCTGCTGGAGCAGTACTTC,CASSQDLLEQYF
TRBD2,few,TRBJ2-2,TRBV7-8,TGTGCCAGCAGCTTACGGTGGGAGCGGGGGAACACCGGGGAGCTGTTTTTT,CASSLRWERGNTGELFF
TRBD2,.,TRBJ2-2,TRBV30,TGTGCCTGGAGTCCCGTGGGACTAGCGGTTCACGGGGAGCTGTTTTTT,CAWSPVGLAVHGELFF
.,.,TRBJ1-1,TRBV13,TGTGCCAGCACTTCCCGGACATTTCGGATCACTGAAGCTTTATTT,CASTSRTFRITEALF
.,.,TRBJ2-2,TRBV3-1,TGTGCCAGCAGCCCGCCGGGCCTCGTCGGGACCGGGGAGCTGTTTTTT,CASSPPGLVGTGELFF
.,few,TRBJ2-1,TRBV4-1,TGCGCCAGCAGCCCTCGGGGGGCCGGGAAGGGGAATGAGCAGTTCTTC,CASSPRGAGKGNEQFF